This T cell receptor (beta chain) was captured by sequencing in a study of Graves' ophthalmopathy and Graves' hyperthyroidism. Findings and limits, study-wide: Most thyroid-expanded clonotypes exceeding 0.001 frequency were also found in blood.

This clonotype came up many times. What it recognizes is unknown. Trimming removed 8 bases from V and 2 bases from J, with 15 bases in between. The CDR3 totals 14 residues. Amplified material comprised TCR beta CDR3 regions derived from RNA transcripts. An opening RT-PCR round employed HTBI primers and preceded a second-round multiplex PCR. TCRdb reprocessed the multiplex PCR reads via MiXCR and lists one record per CDR3 protein. The data hold 500,000 to 800,000 distinct CDR3 sequences, with over 40% observed a single time. Lactation, pregnancy, uncontrolled infections and other autoimmune diseases were all grounds for excluding patients. Symptoms, serum thyroxine and TRAb, thyroid ultrasound, and orbital computed tomography formed the diagnostic basis. PBMCs were isolated from a roughly 9.6 ml sample of fresh peripheral blood.

The genes are TRBV12-3 or TRBV12-4 and TRBJ2-5; D perhaps matches TRBD1 (5 bases). The specimen was peripheral blood. This TCR derives from an adult man with Graves' ophthalmopathy. CDR3 nucleotide sequence: TGTGCCAGCGGGGCCTCCCTCTATCAAGAGACCCAGTACTTC. Translating gives CASGASLYQETQYF.